Listed here are 8 T cell receptor beta chains from one sample, sequenced in a study of blood T cells in healthy people across ages. Alongside a J-beta primer mix, a sample-barcoded 5' primer served in a second PCR lasting 7 to 11 cycles. Using its own MiXCR run on the 5' RACE reads, TCRdb lists one record per CDR3 protein. The sample lists some 900,000 distinct CDR3 sequences, under 30% occurring once. The sequencing input was blood. Receptors were obtained from a woman at least 80 years old in good health.

Regarding this clonotype: This sequence may be a read error, since a much larger clone differs from it by one base. The chain joins TRBV7-2 to TRBJ2-1, with TRBD2 matching over 11 bases. The J call is in doubt because the DNA end fits TRBJ2-7 better. The CDR3 spans 20 residues. Germline V gives CDR1 SGHTA, CDR2 FQGNSA. The CDR3 loop reads CASSPWISSGGRSSYNEQYF. Here the CDR3 DNA reads TGTGCCAGCAGCCCGTGGATTTCTAGCGGGGGGCGGAGCTCCTACAATGAGCAGTACTTC.

Concerning this clonotype: This sequence may be a read error, since a much larger clone differs from it by one base. This chain joins TRBV5-1 and TRBJ2-3; 8 nucleotides line up with TRBD1. This CDR3 is built from 16 residues. After removal of 4 bases from V and 1 base from J, the junction contained 8 bases not matched to a gene. Germline V lookup: CDR1 SGHRS, CDR2 YFSETQ. In DNA, the CDR3 is TGCGCCAGCAGCCAAAAACAGGGGGATGGCACAGATACGCAGTATTTT. Amino acid sequence: CASSQKQGDGTDTQYF.

This clonotype was observed at least ten times. The junction and the germline gene differ at one end; a read error may be behind it. This chain connects TRBV18 to TRBJ1-5, with a weak D call TRBD1 (6 bases). CDR1 is KGHSH, CDR2 LQKENI, per germline. The CDR3 totals 13 residues. The DNA for the CDR3 is TGCGCCAGCAGCCCTGGACAGAATCAGCCCCAGCATTTT. Its protein is CASSPGQNQPQHF.

This clonotype was detected ten times or more. V and J are TRBV7-2 and TRBJ2-3, with 7 bases fitting TRBD1. The CDR3 covers 16 residues. Germline V CDR1 and CDR2: SGHTA, FQGNSA. V lost 8 bases and J lost 0; bases outside the gene matches: 11. CDR3 nucleotide sequence: TGTGCCAGCCGACGGACAGGCCGTACTAGCACAGATACGCAGTATTTT. Residues: CASRRTGRTSTDTQYF. The entire variable domain, with the rest obtained from reference TRBV7-2 and TRBJ2-3, is as follows: GAGVSQSPSNKVTEKGKDVELRCDPISGHTALYWYRQSLGQGLEFLIYFQGNSAPDKSGLPSDRFSAERTGGSVSTLTIQRTQQEDSAVYLCASRRTGRTSTDTQYFGPGTRLTVL.

Concerning this clonotype: Being one base from a much bigger clone, this may be a read error. J is TRBJ2-1 and V is TRBV30, with 11 bases aligning to TRBD1. The CDR3 totals 15 residues. Germline V gene data show CDR1 as GTSNPN and CDR2 as SVGIG (reference sequence). The CDR3 protein is CALTHRDRGTNGQFF. In DNA, the CDR3 is TGTGCCCTTACCCACCGGGACAGGGGGACAAATGGGCAGTTCTTC.

The table lists this clonotype with a few counts. This chain uses TRBV6-6 with TRBJ2-7; TRBD2 agrees at 7 bases. Germline loops: CDR1 MNHNY, CDR2 SVGAGI (reference sequence). The CDR3 extends over 16 amino acids. V gave up 0 bases and J gave up 7 bases; unmatched junction bases: 12. The CDR3, as DNA: TGTGCCAGCAGTTACTCTAGACTAGCTTGGGAGGATGAGCAGTACTTC. Protein product: CASSYSRLAWEDEQYF.

This rearrangement joins TRBV5-1 to TRBJ1-1, with 9 bases identical to TRBD1. Germline lookup yields CDR1 SGHRS and CDR2 YFSETQ. The CDR3 spans 17 residues. V lost 1 base to trimming and J lost 5 bases; unmatched junction nucleotides: 12. Written as DNA, the CDR3 is TGCGCCAGCAGCTTGAGTGGGACAGGGATAGGGGCGACTGAAGCTTTCTTT. It is translated as CASSLSGTGIGATEAFF.

This clonotype was found many times. This chain connects TRBV27 to TRBJ2-1, with 10 nucleotides matching TRBD2. Germline values: CDR1 MNHEY, CDR2 SMNVEV (reference sequence). With V trimmed by 0 bases and J by 8 bases, 13 bases remained unmatched. This CDR3 is 18 amino acids long. As DNA, the CDR3 is TGTGCCAGCAGTTTATCGATTGGCAGCGGGGGGGCCTTCGATGAGCAGTTCTTC. Translated, it gives CASSLSIGSGGAFDEQFF.